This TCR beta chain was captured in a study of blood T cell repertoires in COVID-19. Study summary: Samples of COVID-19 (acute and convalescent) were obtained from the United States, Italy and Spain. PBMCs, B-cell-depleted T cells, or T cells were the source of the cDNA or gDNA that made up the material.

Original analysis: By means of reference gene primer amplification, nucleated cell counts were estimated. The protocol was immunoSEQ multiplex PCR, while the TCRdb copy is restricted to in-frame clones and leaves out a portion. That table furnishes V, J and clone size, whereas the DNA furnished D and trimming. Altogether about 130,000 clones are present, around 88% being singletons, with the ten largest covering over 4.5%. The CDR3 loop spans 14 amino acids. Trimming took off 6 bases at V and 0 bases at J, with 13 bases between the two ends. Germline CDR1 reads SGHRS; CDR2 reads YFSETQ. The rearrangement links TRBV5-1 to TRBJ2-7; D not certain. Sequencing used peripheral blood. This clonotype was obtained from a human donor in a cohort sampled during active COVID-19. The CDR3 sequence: CASKWSDDSYEQYF. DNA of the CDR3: TGCGCCAGCAAGTGGAGCGATGACTCCTACGAGCAGTACTTC. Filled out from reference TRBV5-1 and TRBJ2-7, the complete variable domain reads KAGVTQTPRYLIKTRGQQVTLSCSPISGHRSVSWYQQTPGQGLQFLFEYFSETQRNKGNFPGRFSGRQFSNSRSEMNVSTLELGDSALYLCASKWSDDSYEQYFGPGTRLTVT.